The 21 T cell receptor beta chains below were found in one sample sequenced in a study of T cell clonality in common variable immunodeficiency. The method was immunoSEQ multiplex PCR; TCRdb's version includes in-frame clones alone and lacks a portion of them. The sample is made up of tens of thousands of clones, none counted only once. Sequences were obtained from peripheral blood mononuclear cells. The receptors here all came from a person aged 18 to 69 in good health.

This clone was seen only a few times. The read halts 3 residues ahead of the CDR3 end, with the missing end drawn from the germline J gene. The chain joins TRBV19 to TRBJ1-2, with D perhaps TRBD1 (5 bases). CDR3 length: 14 amino acids. CDR1 is LNHDA, CDR2 SQIVND, per germline (reference sequence). The CDR3 sequence is CASSPANGDYDYTF. The CDR3 bases that were read are TGTGCCAGTAGTCCTGCCAACGGGGACTACGAC.

As regards this clone: Other DNA sequences of this sample code for an identical CDR3. The sequenced CDR3 bases are TGTGCCAGCAGTGCATACACTGAA. Residues: CASSAYTE. The entire CDR3 is CASSAYTEAFF. The rearrangement uses TRBV2 and TRBJ1-1; no definite D call. The sequence runs out 3 residues before the end of the CDR3; the remainder is reconstructed from the germline J gene. Trimming removed 4 bases at V and 3 bases at J, with 3 bases between. There are 11 residues in the CDR3. Germline CDR1 SNHLY, CDR2 FYNNEI.

In its sample, this clone was seen many times. From the germline J gene comes the end of the CDR3, since the read stops 3 residues before it. The genes are TRBV30 and TRBJ1-6, with D possibly being TRBD1 (5 bases). The CDR3 has 13 amino acids. V lost 0 bases to trimming and J lost 9 bases, with 9 bases between them. In germline, CDR1 is GTSNPN, CDR2 SVGIG (reference sequence). Incomplete CDR3 DNA: TGTGCCTGGAGTGTATCGGGGGGTTCACCC. This sequence encodes CAWSVSGGSP. The full CDR3 reads CAWSVSGGSPLHF.

This clone has a count of ten or more. The CDR3 loop is CASSALGVDYEQYF. CDR3 bases read: TGTGCCAGTAGTGCCTTAGGGGTCGACTACGAG. The chain recombines TRBV19 with TRBJ2-7; D perhaps matches TRBD1 (5 bases). With the read ending 3 residues before the CDR3 end, the germline J gene is used to fill in that end. CDR3 length: 14 residues. Germline V gene lookup returns CDR1 LNHDA and CDR2 SQIVND (reference sequence). The V gene lost 5 bases and the J gene lost 3 bases, with 14 bases spanning the gap.

This clone occurred a few times. The CDR3 is CASSVQEGVAAFF. CDR3 DNA (partial): TGTGCCAGCAGTGTTCAGGAGGGGGTGGCA. V usage is TRBV6-1 and J usage is TRBJ1-1; possible D gene TRBD1, 6 bases. From the germline J gene comes the end of the CDR3, since the read stops 3 residues before it. This CDR3 contains 13 residues. Germline V gene data show CDR1 as MNHNS and CDR2 as SASEGT.

With respect to this clone: The read stops 3 residues short of the end of the CDR3; the missing end is completed from the germline J gene. This chain links TRBV7-9 with TRBJ1-1; 7 bases match TRBD1. The CDR3 totals 15 residues. The germline V gene has CDR1 SEHNR and CDR2 FQNEAQ (reference sequence). J was trimmed by 4 bases and V by 3 bases; bases with no gene match: 8. CDR3 region: CASSFPSTGSTEAFF. CDR3 DNA (partial): TGTGCCAGCAGCTTCCCCTCGACAGGGAGCACTGAA.

This clone was counted only a few times. Sequencing ends 3 residues short of the CDR3 end; the germline J gene provides the rest. V usage is TRBV11-2 and J usage is TRBJ2-7, with D possibly TRBD1 on 6 matching bases. V lost 4 bases, J lost 2 bases, and 9 bases lay in between. This CDR3 is built from 13 residues. Looked up from germline, CDR1 is SGHAT and CDR2 is FQNNGV. The sequenced part of the CDR3 DNA is TGTGCCAGCAGCTCCACAGGGCCCTACGAG. It translates to CASSSTGPYE. The whole CDR3 region reads CASSSTGPYEQYF.

This clone was seen only a few times. The read ends 3 residues before the CDR3 terminus; that terminus is restored from the germline J gene. The chain combines TRBV20-1 with TRBJ2-1; TRBD2 matches 8 bases. The ends lost 5 bases at V and 6 bases at J; junction bases unmatched: 9. Germline assignment: CDR1 DFQATT and CDR2 SNEGSKA (reference sequence). CDR3 length: 14 residues. Partial CDR3 DNA: TGCAGTGCTCTCTCCGGGACTAGGGGCAATGAG. As protein: CSALSGTRGNE. The CDR3 reads in full as CSALSGTRGNEQFF.

This clone was recorded many times. The read ends 3 residues shy of where the CDR3 ends; the end is completed using the germline J gene. The chain is built from TRBV5-1 and TRBJ1-1; 12 bases line up with TRBD1. Losses at the gene ends were 5 bases for V and 6 bases for J; bases not matched to a gene: 5. The germline V gene has CDR1 SGHRS and CDR2 YFSETQ. The CDR3 covers 14 residues. Incomplete CDR3 DNA: TGCGCCAGCAGTCGGGACAGGGGGCTCTCTGAA. Its protein is CASSRDRGLSE. The full CDR3 reads CASSRDRGLSEAFF. The whole variable domain, remainder taken from reference TRBV5-1 and TRBJ1-1, is KAGVTQTPRYLIKTRGQQVTLSCSPISGHRSVSWYQQTPGQGLQFLFEYFSETQRNKGNFPGRFSGRQFSNSRSEMNVSTLELGDSALYLCASSRDRGLSEAFFGQGTRLTVV.

In its sample, this clone was seen a few times. The read gets to within 3 residues of the CDR3 end, and the germline J gene fills in the rest. The J gene is TRBJ2-7, the V gene TRBV19, with 7 bases aligning to TRBD1. Germline V gene data show CDR1 as LNHDA and CDR2 as SQIVND (reference sequence). CDR3 length: 14 amino acids. Germline trimming cut 5 bases from V and 4 bases from J; bases unmatched to any gene: 8. The part of the CDR3 DNA that was read is TGTGCCAGTAGTGCCTCCGGGACAGAGTACGAG. This gives the protein CASSASGTEYE. The entire CDR3 protein reads CASSASGTEYEQYF.

This clone has ten or more counts. From the germline J gene comes the end of the CDR3, since the read stops 3 residues before it. The gene calls are TRBV6-1 and TRBJ2-2; D is unclear. This CDR3 comprises 15 residues. V lost 2 bases and J lost 0, with 7 bases in between. The germline gives CDR1 MNHNS, CDR2 SASEGT. The CDR3 loop is CASSEFQSNTGELFF. CDR3 bases read: TGTGCCAGCAGTGAATTCCAGTCGAACACCGGGGAG.

This clone came up many times. The sequenced fragment ends 3 residues before the CDR3 boundary, so the rest is inferred from the germline J gene. The chain couples TRBV5-1 to TRBJ1-1; D may be TRBD1 (5 bases). The CDR3 extends over 14 amino acids. The germline CDR1 and CDR2 sequences are SGHRS and YFSETQ. Trimming left V 3 bases short and J 0 bases short, with 9 bases between. The covered CDR3 bases are TGCGCCAGCAGCTCACAGGCATTGAACACTGAA. It translates to CASSSQALNTE. The full CDR3 protein reads CASSSQALNTEAFF.

This clone was counted a few times. The read falls 3 residues short of the CDR3 end, and the missing part is taken from the germline J gene. The chain links TRBV30 to TRBJ2-7; no clear D gene. With 2 bases removed from V and 6 bases from J, the gap between germline ends came to 14 bases. Per germline, CDR1 GTSNPN and CDR2 SVGIG (reference sequence). This CDR3 has 13 amino acids. CDR3 region: CAWSTSPVSEQYF. The CDR3 bases that were read are TGTGCCTGGAGTACGAGCCCGGTTAGCGAG.

In this sample, this clone turned up many times. Coverage ceases 3 residues before the CDR3 finishes, and the germline J gene fills in the end. The V gene is TRBV19, the J gene TRBJ1-4, with no clear D. CDR1 and CDR2 from the germline V gene are LNHDA and SQIVND (reference sequence). The CDR3 has 14 amino acids. The germline V and J ends were trimmed by 3 bases and 6 bases, with 11 bases remaining between them. Incomplete CDR3 DNA: TGTGCCAGTAGTATGCCCCCCTCGGATGAAAAA. Protein: CASSMPPSDEK. The entire CDR3 reads CASSMPPSDEKLFF.

This clone has ten or more counts. The read is 3 residues too short to cover the CDR3 end, so that end is filled in from the germline J gene. V usage is TRBV7-2 and J usage is TRBJ1-4; D not certain. The CDR3 is 15 residues long. In germline, CDR1 is SGHTA, CDR2 FQGNSA. Trimming removed 6 bases at V and 4 bases at J, with 15 bases between. The CDR3 DNA, read in part, is TGTGCCAGCAGTCGTTCAATGGGCAGTAATGAAAAA. This codes for CASSRSMGSNEK. The full-length CDR3 reads as CASSRSMGSNEKLFF.

Regarding this clone: The read ends 3 residues before the CDR3 terminus; that terminus is restored from the germline J gene. The rearrangement links TRBV5-6 to TRBJ2-7; D is perhaps TRBD1 (5 bases). This CDR3 has 12 amino acids. The germline V gene has CDR1 SGHDT and CDR2 YYEEEE. Trimming removed 4 bases from V and 5 bases from J, with 10 bases in between. The sequenced part of the CDR3 DNA is TGTGCCAGCAGCCCTGGACAAGACGAG. Translated, it gives CASSPGQDE. In full, the CDR3 reads CASSPGQDEQYF.

There are many counts of this clone. The germline gene is not matched at one end of the junction; a read error may be the cause. The CDR3 extends 3 residues past the end of the read, so its final part is completed from the germline J gene. This chain uses TRBV11-1 with TRBJ2-2, with 7 bases fitting TRBD2. Germline CDR1 is SGHAT and CDR2 is FQDESV (reference sequence). The CDR3 spans 15 residues. The CDR3 sequence is CASSLVGTNAGELFF. The part of the CDR3 DNA that was read is TGTGCCAGCAGTTTAGTCGGGACTAATGCCGGGGAG.

This clone was recorded a few times. The read falls 3 residues short of the CDR3 end, and the missing part is taken from the germline J gene. This chain links TRBV20-1 with TRBJ1-2; possibly TRBD1 for D (6 bases). CDR1 DFQATT and CDR2 SNEGSKA come from the germline V gene (reference sequence). Deletions cut 2 bases from V and 6 bases from J, with 16 bases between. The CDR3 is made up of 14 amino acids. CDR3 amino acids: CSARRAGALNGYTF. The CDR3 bases that were read are TGCAGTGCTAGACGCGCAGGGGCGCTTAATGGC.

This clone was observed a few times. The CDR3 DNA, read in part, is TGTGCCAGCAGGGACAGGGACCAGCCG. It specifies CASRDRDQP. The full CDR3 reads CASRDRDQPQYF. The genes are TRBV2 and TRBJ2-3, with 8 bases identical to TRBD1. The read comes to an end 3 residues before the CDR3 does, leaving the germline J gene to fill in the end. Germline CDR1 SNHLY, CDR2 FYNNEI. The CDR3 sequence is 12 residues long.

Note on this clone: The read halts 3 residues ahead of the CDR3 end, with the missing end drawn from the germline J gene. The chain employs TRBV18 and TRBJ1-6; 7 bases align to TRBD1. The J segment lost 8 bases and the V segment lost 4 bases, leaving 5 bases of the junction unmatched. The CDR3 is 14 residues long. Per the germline V gene, CDR1 is KGHSH and CDR2 is LQKENI. The CDR3 sequence is CASSLDRVDSPLHF. CDR3 DNA, as far as it was read: TGTGCCAGCTCACTCGACAGGGTGGATTCACCC.

This clone was seen a handful of times. The CDR3 extends 3 residues past the end of the read, so its final part is completed from the germline J gene. The rearrangement links TRBV7-9 to TRBJ2-2, with D hard to call. The V gene's germline CDR1 is SEHNR and CDR2 FQNEAQ (reference sequence). The CDR3 loop spans 14 amino acids. The chain's CDR3 is CASSSGPLGEKLFF. CDR3 DNA (partial): TGTGCCAGCAGCTCCGGCCCCCTGGGCGAAAAG.